Listed here are 10 T cell receptor beta chains from one sample, sequenced in a study of cytomegalovirus exposure and HLA in healthy donors. Amplification used 60 Vbeta primers and 13 Jbeta primers. Some clones are missing from TCRdb's copy, which holds only in-frame ones; the method was immunoSEQ multiplex PCR. The sample gives 210,000 or so clones, about 80% of which show up once; roughly 0.58% is in the top ten. The specimen was PBMCs. The receptors were sampled from a woman aged 40-49 years in good health and CMV-seronegative.

Notes on this clone: It is unclear where the CDR3 begins or ends on the DNA, so no DNA is shown, and the CDR3 is as TCRdb lists it. This chain joins TRBV6-6 and TRBJ1-2; the table calls TRBD1, which could not be checked here. The CDR3 length is 15 residues, termini included. Germline V lookup: CDR1 MNHNY, CDR2 SVGAGI (reference sequence). This CDR3 is CASSSSGTHLYGYTF.

This clone was seen just once. The gene calls are TRBV5-1 and TRBJ2-7; 14 nucleotides match TRBD2. J lost 4 bases, V lost 3 bases, and 3 bases had no gene match. The CDR3 has 15 amino acids. CDR1 SGHRS and CDR2 YFSETQ come from the germline V gene. CDR3 sequence (DNA): TGCGCCAGCAGCTCGGGACTAGCGGGAGCGTACGAGCAGTACTTC. Its protein product is CASSSGLAGAYEQYF.

This clone was counted a few times. V gene TRBV4-3 combines with J gene TRBJ1-1; no definite D call. CDR1 and CDR2 (germline): LGHNA, YSLEER. The CDR3 spans 12 residues. The V gene lost 3 bases and the J gene lost 1 base, with 3 bases spanning the gap. The CDR3: CASSHQNTEAFF. DNA of the CDR3: TGCGCCAGCAGCCACCAGAACACTGAAGCTTTCTTT.

This clone was counted only a few times. The junction departs from germline at one end; a sequencing error may be responsible. The chain uses TRBV5-1 and TRBJ1-1, with D perhaps matching TRBD1 (5 bases). Germline values: CDR1 SGHRS, CDR2 YFSETQ. CDR3 length: 14 amino acids. For the CDR3, the DNA is TGTGCCAGCAGCCCGGTCGGGGGAAGCACTGAAGCTTTCTTT. It is translated as CASSPVGGSTEAFF. Combining the CDR3 with reference TRBV5-1 and TRBJ1-1 gives the whole variable domain KAGVTQTPRYLIKTRGQQVTLSCSPISGHRSVSWYQQTPGQGLQFLFEYFSETQRNKGNFPGRFSGRQFSNSRSEMNVSTLELGDSALYLCASSPVGGSTEAFFGQGTRLTVV.

The rearrangement joins TRBV6-5 to TRBJ1-2; 8 positions match TRBD1. Germline V lookup: CDR1 MNHEY, CDR2 SVGAGI. The V and J ends lost 6 bases and 4 bases, in that order; junction bases with no gene match: 4. The CDR3 is 13 amino acids. The CDR3 DNA follows: TGTGCCAGCAGCCAGGACAGGGTCTATGGCTACACCTTC. Its protein is CASSQDRVYGYTF.

The V call is TRBV11-2, the J call TRBJ1-1; no firm D call. The CDR3 extends over 13 amino acids. The V gene lost 5 bases and the J gene lost 0 bases, with 7 bases spanning the gap. The germline V gene has CDR1 SGHAT and CDR2 FQNNGV. The CDR3: CASSPVVNTEAFF. Written as DNA, the CDR3 is TGTGCCAGCAGCCCAGTGGTGAACACTGAAGCTTTCTTT. Complete variable domain (other parts from reference TRBV11-2 and TRBJ1-1): EAGVAQSPRYKIIEKRQSVAFWCNPISGHATLYWYQQILGQGPKLLIQFQNNGVVDDSQLPKDRFSAERLKGVDSTLKIQPAKLEDSAVYLCASSPVVNTEAFFGQGTRLTVV.

The chain combines TRBV30 with TRBJ2-5, with 7 bases aligning to TRBD2. The J call may be wrong; the DNA end is better matched by TRBJ2-7. Germline V gives CDR1 GTSNPN, CDR2 SVGIG (reference sequence). This CDR3 comprises 13 residues. The CDR3 bases are TGTGCCTCAGAACGGGGAGGGGCCTACGAGCAGTACTTC. Protein: CASERGGAYEQYF.

This chain connects TRBV9 to TRBJ2-2; D perhaps matches TRBD2 (5 bases). With 3 bases removed from V and 5 bases from J, the gap between germline ends came to 14 bases. Germline loops: CDR1 SGDLS, CDR2 YYNGEE. The CDR3 consists of 15 residues. The CDR3 DNA reads TGTGCCAGCAGCGAATTTTGGAGGATGACCGGGGAGCTGTTTTTT. It specifies CASSEFWRMTGELFF.

The chain has TRBV6-1 and TRBJ2-2, with 7 bases identical to TRBD1. V was clipped by 6 bases and J by 11 bases; unmatched bases: 12. The germline gives CDR1 MNHNS, CDR2 SASEGT. CDR3 size: 14 residues. The CDR3 region is CASSALNTGAELFF. In DNA, the CDR3 is TGTGCCAGCAGCGCACTCAACACAGGGGCCGAGCTGTTTTTT.

V is TRBV6-5 and J is TRBJ2-7; TRBD1 matches at 7 bases. Germline V lookup: CDR1 MNHEY, CDR2 SVGAGI. V was clipped by 2 bases and J by 2 bases; unmatched bases: 6. This CDR3 has 15 amino acids. The CDR3 protein is CASSYRTGDAYEQYF. As DNA, the CDR3 is TGTGCCAGCAGTTACCGGACAGGTGACGCCTACGAGCAGTACTTC.